The 17 T cell receptor beta chains below all came from one sample that was sequenced in a study of T cells after yellow fever vaccination. Each CDR3 protein is one row after TCRdb ran MiXCR on the 5' RACE reads. The sample lists hundreds of thousands of distinct CDR3 sequences; roughly 14% were seen once. The sample here was PBMCs, taken on the day of the yellow fever booster vaccination. Receptor source: a man younger than 40 who received the YFV17D yellow fever vaccine.

Only a few counts were recorded for this clonotype. The CDR3 sequence is CSARDPGGSYEQYF. The CDR3 DNA reads TGCAGTGCTAGAGATCCAGGGGGCTCCTACGAGCAGTACTTC. The chain joins TRBV20-1 to TRBJ2-7; TRBD1 matches at 7 bases. J was trimmed by 0 bases and V by 0 bases; bases with no gene match: 2. The CDR3 spans 14 residues. Germline assignment: CDR1 DFQATT and CDR2 SNEGSKA (reference sequence).

In this sample, this clonotype turned up once. This chain uses TRBV20-1 with TRBJ2-7; 9 bases are shared with TRBD2. J gave up 8 bases and V 2 bases, and 13 bases lay outside the gene matches. This CDR3 contains 15 residues. In germline, CDR1 is DFQATT, CDR2 SNEGSKA (reference sequence). The CDR3 sequence is CSARQGLAPRWKQYF. In nucleotides, the CDR3 is TGCAGTGCTAGACAGGGACTAGCCCCTCGCTGGAAGCAGTACTTC.

J is TRBJ2-2 and V is TRBV24-1; D remains ambiguous. CDR3 size: 14 residues. V gave up 3 bases and J gave up 1 base, with 5 bases separating them. Per germline, CDR1 KGHDR and CDR2 SFDVKD. The CDR3 nucleotides are TGTGCCACCAGTGATAATGAGAACACCGGGGAGCTGTTTTTT. Amino acids: CATSDNENTGELFF.

This chain joins TRBV12-3 or TRBV12-4 and TRBJ2-3, with 9 bases lining up with TRBD1. J lost 2 bases, V lost 5 bases, and 8 bases had no gene match. The CDR3 consists of 16 residues. The CDR3 DNA reads TGTGCCAGCAGTCCCCCCCGGACAGGGGTCACAGATACGCAGTATTTT. Amino acid sequence: CASSPPRTGVTDTQYF.

This sequence joins TRBV5-1 and TRBJ2-7; D is possibly TRBD1 (5 bases). The CDR3 consists of 15 residues. V gave up 7 bases and J gave up 3 bases, with 20 bases separating them. Germline V gene data show CDR1 as SGHRS and CDR2 as YFSETQ. CDR3 residues: CASSLPDSRVYEQYF. The CDR3 DNA reads as TGCGCCAGCTCGCTCCCCGACAGTCGTGTCTACGAGCAGTACTTC.

The chain has TRBV29-1 and TRBJ2-1; D may be TRBD1 or TRBD2 (5 bases each). This CDR3 contains 16 residues. In germline, CDR1 is SQVTM, CDR2 ANQGSEA. The germline V and J ends were trimmed by 0 bases and 3 bases, with 15 bases remaining between them. CDR3 sequence (DNA): TGCAGCGTTGAAGATATCGGCAGGGAGAACTACAATGAGCAGTTCTTC. Translation: CSVEDIGRENYNEQFF.

As DNA, the CDR3 is TGTGCCAGCCGAATAGCTGGTAGCTCCTACAATGAGCAGTTCTTC. It yields the protein CASRIAGSSYNEQFF. The chain couples TRBV19 to TRBJ2-1; D unclear. Germline V lookup: CDR1 LNHDA, CDR2 SQIVND (reference sequence). The CDR3 loop spans 15 amino acids. V was cut by 9 bases and J by 0 bases, with 15 bases left in between.

This clonotype was found a few times. J is TRBJ2-2 and V is TRBV2, with TRBD2 matching 7 bases. Germline CDR1 is SNHLY and CDR2 is FYNNEI. V lost 7 bases and J lost 1; bases outside the gene matches: 3. The CDR3 contains 14 residues. CDR3 region: CASKREGNTGELFF. CDR3 nucleotides: TGTGCCAGCAAGAGGGAGGGGAACACCGGGGAGCTGTTTTTT.

This clonotype was detected only a few times. This chain uses TRBV28 with TRBJ1-3; D is ambiguous. CDR3 size: 13 residues. V shed 7 bases and J shed 0 bases, with 7 bases lying between them. Germline loops: CDR1 MDHEN, CDR2 SYDVKM. CDR3 nucleotide sequence: TGTGCCAGCAACGTGTACTCTGGAAACACCATATATTTT. Amino acid sequence: CASNVYSGNTIYF.

V and J are TRBV2 and TRBJ2-6, with a weak D call TRBD1 (5 bases). CDR1 is SNHLY and CDR2 is FYNNEI in the germline V gene. CDR3 size: 13 residues. Trimming cost V 8 bases and J 4 bases, with 9 bases left between them. The CDR3 here is CASLGAGANVLTF. CDR3 bases: TGTGCCAGCCTAGGGGCGGGGGCCAACGTCCTGACTTTC.

CDR3 nucleotides: TGTGCCATCAGTGAACAGGGAACTCTCACCGGGGAGCTGTTTTTT. Its protein is CAISEQGTLTGELFF. This chain links TRBV10-3 with TRBJ2-2; a weak D match, TRBD1 (6 bases). This CDR3 contains 15 residues. With 3 bases removed from V and 4 bases from J, the gap between germline ends came to 12 bases. Germline V CDR1 and CDR2: ENHRY, SYGVKD.

The chain combines TRBV20-1 with TRBJ2-4, with D perhaps matching TRBD2 (5 bases). V lost 6 bases and J 0 bases, leaving 18 bases between the germline ends. Germline V gene sequence: CDR1 DFQATT, CDR2 SNEGSKA (reference sequence). The CDR3 is 16 amino acids. The CDR3 bases are TGCAGTGCAAGTGAAGGAGGAGCCATAGCCAAAAACATTCAGTACTTC. This translates into CSASEGGAIAKNIQYF.

The genes are TRBV18 and TRBJ2-5; possible D gene TRBD1, 6 bases. This CDR3 region has 14 residues. V dropped 3 bases and J dropped 2 bases, with 10 bases sitting between them. The germline V gene has CDR1 KGHSH and CDR2 LQKENI. The chain's CDR3 is CASSPQGRQETQYF. The DNA of the CDR3 is TGTGCCAGCTCACCGCAGGGGCGGCAAGAGACCCAGTACTTC.

V is TRBV9 and J is TRBJ2-1, with TRBD1 matching 8 bases. CDR3 length: 13 residues. The germline CDR1 and CDR2 sequences are SGDLS and YYNGEE. Trimming cost V 5 bases and J 6 bases; bases outside gene matches: 4. CDR3 sequence: CASRDRASNEQFF. The CDR3 region has the DNA TGTGCCAGCAGGGACAGGGCCTCCAATGAGCAGTTCTTC.

Note on this clonotype: Sequence at one end of the junction differs from germline and may be a read error. The chain combines TRBV5-1 with TRBJ2-7; unclear D gene. Per the germline V gene, CDR1 is SGHRS and CDR2 is YFSETQ. The CDR3 has 14 residues. CDR3 sequence: CASSLETLSSEQYF. For the CDR3, the DNA is TGCGCCAGCAGCTTGGAAACTTTATCCTCCGAGCAGTACTTC.

This clonotype was seen more than once but under ten times. This chain joins TRBV20-1 and TRBJ2-3; D is undetermined. Between the trimmed V and J ends, which lost 2 bases and 0 bases, there was a span of 6 bases. CDR1 is DFQATT, CDR2 SNEGSKA, per germline (reference sequence). The CDR3 totals 13 residues. CDR3 loop: CSARRQSTDTQYF. As DNA, the CDR3 is TGCAGTGCTAGAAGGCAGAGCACAGATACGCAGTATTTT.

This clonotype came up once. The chain links TRBV20-1 to TRBJ2-2, with TRBD2 matching 7 bases. V lost 0 bases to trimming and J lost 2 bases; unmatched junction nucleotides: 6. The CDR3 consists of 16 residues. Germline-derived CDR1 and CDR2 are DFQATT and SNEGSKA (reference sequence). The CDR3 sequence: CSARDPGGRNTGELFF. The CDR3 coding sequence is TGCAGTGCTAGAGATCCCGGCGGGAGAAACACCGGGGAGCTGTTTTTT.